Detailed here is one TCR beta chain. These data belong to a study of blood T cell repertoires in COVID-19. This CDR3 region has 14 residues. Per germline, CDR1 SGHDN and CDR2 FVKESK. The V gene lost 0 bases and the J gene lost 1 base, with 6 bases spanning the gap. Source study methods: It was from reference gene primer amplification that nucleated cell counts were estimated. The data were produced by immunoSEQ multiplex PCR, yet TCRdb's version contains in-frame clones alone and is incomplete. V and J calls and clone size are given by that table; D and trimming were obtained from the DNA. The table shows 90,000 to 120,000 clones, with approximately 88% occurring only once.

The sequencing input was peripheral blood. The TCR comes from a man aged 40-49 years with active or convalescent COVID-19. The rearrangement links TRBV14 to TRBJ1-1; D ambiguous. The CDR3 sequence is CASSQDRSNTEAFF. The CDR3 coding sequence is TGTGCCAGCAGCCAAGACAGGTCGAACACTGAAGCTTTCTTT.